The rows below give T cell receptor beta chains drawn from one sample of a study of radiation and T cells in renal cell carcinoma. Measured with immunoSEQ multiplex PCR; TCRdb has only the in-frame clones, and not every one. The sample has some 110,000 clones, approximately 80% seen once. The starting material was blood, obtained from a patient whose treatment included radiotherapy and nephrectomy. The source of these receptors is a woman in her fifties or sixties with renal cell carcinoma. The CDR3 runs from the conserved cysteine through the conserved F or W. The order of the fields is D gene, CDR3 length, clone size, J gene, V gene, CDR3 protein, CDR3 DNA. The D gene is left open where the match is weak. Clone size is given for some rows only: seen once, a few or many times, or a class if the clone is expanded.

-,13,-,TRBJ2-5,TRBV27,CASSPRTPETQYF,TGTGCCAGCAGTCCCCGAACCCCGGAGACCCAGTACTTC
TRBD1,15,-,TRBJ1-4,TRBV28,CASNHFGTGGEKLFF,TGTGCCAGCAACCATTTTGGGACAGGGGGCGAAAAACTGTTTTTT
-,15,-,TRBJ1-4,TRBV19,CASSIGGEIGEKLFF,TGTGCCAGTAGTATCGGTGGAGAGATTGGTGAAAAACTGTTTTTT
TRBD1,15,-,TRBJ2-7,TRBV11-3,CASSFGTGFSYEQYF,TGTGCCAGCAGCTTCGGGACAGGGTTTTCCTACGAGCAGTACTTC
TRBD1,13,few,TRBJ1-2,TRBV7-9,CASEGQGGYGYTF,TGTGCCAGCGAGGGACAGGGCGGGTATGGCTACACCTTC
TRBD1,13,-,TRBJ1-2,TRBV6-5,CASSPQGNYGYTF,TGTGCCAGCAGTCCACAGGGGAACTATGGCTACACCTTC
-,16,-,TRBJ2-4,TRBV2,CASSADTGVAKNIQYF,TGTGCCAGCAGCGCGGACACCGGGGTTGCCAAAAACATTCAGTACTTC
-,14,-,TRBJ2-2,TRBV19,CASSNGRYTGELFF,TGTGCCAGTAGTAATGGCAGATACACCGGGGAGCTGTTTTTT
-,14,-,TRBJ2-7,TRBV13,CASSLESTPYEQYF,TGTGCCAGCAGCTTGGAATCAACCCCCTACGAGCAGTACTTC
TRBD2,17,-,TRBJ2-4,TRBV9,CASSVAAGDSAKNIQYF,TGTGCCAGCAGCGTAGCGGCGGGGGACTCGGCCAAAAACATTCAGTACTTC
-,13,few,TRBJ2-1,TRBV5-4,CASSLTGFDEQFF,TGTGCCAGCAGCCTTACAGGGTTCGATGAGCAGTTCTTC
TRBD2,16,once,TRBJ2-1,TRBV7-6,CASSPSRGATYNEQFF,TGTGCCAGCAGCCCCTCGCGGGGGGCGACCTACAATGAGCAGTTCTTC
-,13,once,TRBJ1-5,TRBV6-1,CASSATDNQPQHF,TGTGCCAGCAGTGCGACAGATAATCAGCCCCAGCATTTT
-,12,few,TRBJ2-3,TRBV28,CASKPSTDTQYF,TGTGCCAGCAAACCCAGCACAGATACGCAGTATTTT
TRBD1,15,-,TRBJ1-6,TRBV28,CASTQDRGWNSPLHF,TGTGCCAGCACCCAAGACAGGGGGTGGAATTCACCCCTCCACTTT
TRBD2,15,-,TRBJ2-7,TRBV7-2,CASSTAGGPTYEQYF,TGTGCCAGCAGCACCGCGGGGGGGCCTACCTACGAGCAGTACTTC
-,13,-,TRBJ1-4,TRBV28,CASSSPTHEKLFF,TGTGCCAGCAGTTCCCCGACCCATGAAAAACTGTTTTTT
TRBD1,15,-,TRBJ2-7,TRBV7-8,CASSSATGGWGEQYF,TGTGCCAGCAGCTCTGCGACAGGGGGCTGGGGCGAGCAGTACTTC
TRBD1,17,-,TRBJ2-5,TRBV5-1,CASSVNSGQGEPETQYF,TGCGCCAGCAGCGTAAACTCGGGACAGGGGGAACCAGAGACCCAGTACTTC
-,16,-,TRBJ2-1,TRBV4-3,CASSQVGQGLNNEQFF,TGCGCCAGCAGCCAAGTCGGGCAGGGGTTGAATAATGAGCAGTTCTTC
-,13,few,TRBJ2-7,TRBV30,CAWTRGVPYEQYF,TGTGCCTGGACGAGAGGGGTCCCCTACGAGCAGTACTTC
TRBD1,16,-,TRBJ2-3,TRBV2,CASSVQSGGFTDTQYF,TGTGCCAGCAGTGTTCAGTCAGGGGGTTTTACAGATACGCAGTATTTT
TRBD1,15,-,TRBJ1-5,TRBV2,CASSEGQFSNQPQHF,TGTGCCAGCAGCGAGGGACAGTTTAGCAATCAGCCCCAGCATTTT
-,14,-,TRBJ1-1,TRBV5-1,CASSPRTVEAEAFF,TGCGCCAGCAGCCCCCGGACAGTCGAGGCTGAAGCTTTCTTT
TRBD1,15,-,TRBJ1-4,TRBV19,CASSIGGQRLEKLFF,TGTGCCAGTAGTATTGGGGGACAGAGGTTGGAAAAACTGTTTTTT
-,17,-,TRBJ2-7,TRBV5-8,CASSFYRFGDTFYEQYF,TGTGCCAGCAGCTTTTATCGGTTCGGGGACACCTTCTACGAGCAGTACTTC
-,14,-,TRBJ2-3,TRBV19,CASSIEHSTDTQYF,TGTGCCAGTAGTATAGAACACAGCACAGATACGCAGTATTTT
TRBD1,14,-,TRBJ2-7,TRBV27,CASSLGQGFYEQYF,TGTGCCAGCAGTTTGGGACAGGGGTTCTACGAGCAGTACTTC
-,12,-,TRBJ1-2,TRBV19,CASSIGNGGYTF,TGTGCCAGTAGTATAGGGAATGGCGGCTACACCTTC
-,17,-,TRBJ1-2,TRBV2,CASSKATSGSVGYGYTF,TGTGCCAGCAGTAAGGCCACATCCGGATCAGTAGGCTATGGCTACACCTTC
-,16,-,TRBJ2-7,TRBV6-6,CASSWTDSVASYEQYF,TGTGCCAGCAGTTGGACGGACAGTGTAGCAAGCTACGAGCAGTACTTC
TRBD1,13,-,TRBJ2-2,TRBV11-3,CASSLGDSGELFF,TGTGCCAGCAGCTTAGGGGACAGTGGGGAGCTGTTTTTT
TRBD1,14,few,TRBJ1-2,TRBV5-6,CASSRDRRVHGYTF,TGTGCCAGCAGCCGGGACAGGCGGGTCCATGGCTACACCTTC